These 28 T cell receptor beta chains were all obtained from the same sample, sequenced in a study of T-cell reconstitution after alpha-beta-depleted transplantation in children. Unique molecular identifiers were used in preparing the TCRbeta library. TCRdb called the PCR reads again in MiXCR, with one record for every CDR3 protein. The sample holds around 600,000 distinct CDR3 sequences, roughly a tenth seen once. This sample comprised PBMCs from the stem cell graft donor, obtained from the stem cell graft. Receptors were obtained from a human donor who donated a stem cell graft to a child with acute myeloid leukemia.

This clonotype was seen a few times. V is TRBV20-1 and J is TRBJ2-3; the D gene is possibly TRBD2 (5 bases). The CDR3 consists of 13 residues. V was clipped by 1 base and J by 2 bases, with 7 bases between them. From germline, CDR1 is DFQATT and CDR2 SNEGSKA (reference sequence). The CDR3 spells CSARGTFTDTQYF. The CDR3 DNA reads TGCAGTGCTAGAGGGACTTTCACAGATACGCAGTATTTT.

The rearrangement joins TRBV12-1 to TRBJ2-2; the table calls TRBD2, which could not be checked here. TRBV12-1 is recorded as a pseudogene. The CDR3 spans 17 residues. This chain's CDR3 is CASSFPRTSGNGGELFF. For the CDR3, the DNA is TGTGCCAGCAGCTTTCCTAGGACTAGCGGGAACGGCGGGGAGCTGTTTTTT.

The chain is built from TRBV6-2 or TRBV6-3 and TRBJ2-7, with 11 bases identical to TRBD2. Germline loops: CDR1 MNHEY, CDR2 SVGEGT. This CDR3 has 15 residues. The V and J ends lost 6 bases and 2 bases, in that order; junction bases with no gene match: 6. The CDR3 sequence is CASSTTSGSAYEQYF. The CDR3 DNA reads TGTGCCAGCAGCACTACTAGCGGGAGTGCCTACGAGCAGTACTTC.

This clonotype occurred many times. The J gene is TRBJ2-3, the V gene TRBV20-1; D is unresolved. The V gene lost 1 base and the J gene lost 4 bases, with 12 bases spanning the gap. This CDR3 is built from 14 residues. Germline CDR1 is DFQATT and CDR2 is SNEGSKA (reference sequence). The DNA of the CDR3 is TGCAGTGCTAGAGTTGGCAGGAGTTCAGATACGCAGTATTTT. This encodes CSARVGRSSDTQYF.

This clonotype came up many times. V usage is TRBV20-1 and J usage is TRBJ2-3; 11 bases map to TRBD2. The CDR3 length is 17 residues. Germline V lookup: CDR1 DFQATT, CDR2 SNEGSKA (reference sequence). J lost 2 bases, V lost 1 base, and 8 bases had no gene match. The CDR3 bases are TGCAGTGCTAGAGCCCTGGGGACTAGCGGCCCCACAGATACGCAGTATTTT. It is translated as CSARALGTSGPTDTQYF.

In its sample, this clonotype was seen a few times. The rearrangement uses TRBV15 and TRBJ1-2, with D possibly matching TRBD1 (6 bases). The CDR3 runs to 16 residues. CDR1 and CDR2 from the germline V gene are LNHNV and YYDKDF (reference sequence). The V gene lost 3 bases and the J gene lost 4 bases, with 18 bases spanning the gap. This CDR3 reads CATSRERQVPFYGYTF. DNA of the CDR3: TGTGCCACCAGCAGGGAAAGACAGGTCCCTTTCTATGGCTACACCTTC.

This rearrangement joins TRBV27 to TRBJ2-7; 13 nucleotides line up with TRBD2. Trimming at V came to 6 bases and at J to 9 bases, leaving 11 bases not matched to a gene. The CDR3 has 15 amino acids. Germline V lookup: CDR1 MNHEY, CDR2 SMNVEV (reference sequence). CDR3 protein: CASSPLAGGSHGQYF. Here the CDR3 DNA reads TGTGCCAGCAGCCCACTAGCGGGAGGGTCACACGGGCAGTACTTC.

This clonotype was counted between two and nine times. V gene TRBV7-6 combines with J gene TRBJ2-1, with D tentatively TRBD2 (5 bases). Germline loops: CDR1 SGHVS, CDR2 FNYEAQ. This CDR3 region has 15 residues. The V gene lost 1 base and the J gene lost 5 bases, with 12 bases spanning the gap. CDR3 amino acids: CASSLGLAPNNEQFF. As DNA, the CDR3 is TGTGCCAGCAGCTTAGGGCTAGCCCCCAACAATGAGCAGTTCTTC.

The chain is built from TRBV20-1 and TRBJ2-7; the D gene is possibly TRBD1 (6 bases). This CDR3 has 15 residues. From germline, CDR1 is DFQATT and CDR2 SNEGSKA (reference sequence). V lost 4 bases to trimming and J lost 3 bases, with 19 bases between them. The CDR3 bases are TGCAGTGCTACGGAAAACAGGGTCCGGGGCTACGAGCAGTACTTC. It encodes CSATENRVRGYEQYF.

As concerns this clonotype: The missing conserved phenylalanine or tryptophan at the end of this CDR3 makes a read error likely. The chain couples TRBV6-1 to TRBJ2-3; D gene uncertain. In germline, CDR1 is MNHNS, CDR2 SASEGT. The CDR3 length is 14 residues. The V gene lost 6 bases and the J gene lost 2 bases, with 12 bases spanning the gap. CDR3 in amino acids: CASRGFGATDTQYL. The CDR3 DNA is TGTGCCAGCAGGGGGTTTGGAGCCACAGATACGCAGTATCTT.

This clonotype turned up a few times. This chain uses TRBV20-1 with TRBJ2-1; 10 positions match TRBD1. Looked up from germline, CDR1 is DFQATT and CDR2 is SNEGSKA (reference sequence). With 6 bases clipped from V and 7 bases from J, the junction kept 9 bases outside the gene matches. The CDR3 totals 14 residues. The CDR3, as DNA: TGCAGTGCCCGAGACAGGGGGCGCGGGAATGAGCAGTTCTTC. Protein: CSARDRGRGNEQFF.

This clonotype was counted only a few times. J is TRBJ2-7 and V is TRBV7-2; 7 bases line up with TRBD1. V trimming: 1 base; J trimming: 3 bases; junction bases outside the gene matches: 3. Germline CDR1 and CDR2: SGHTA and FQGNSA. The CDR3 runs 14 residues. CDR3 region: CASSLDRGYYEQYF. The CDR3 nucleotides read TGTGCCAGCAGCTTAGACAGGGGATACTACGAGCAGTACTTC.

This clonotype occurred many times. The chain uses TRBV6-4 and TRBJ2-3; 7 bases line up with TRBD2. The V segment lost 2 bases and the J segment 1 base; nucleotides outside the gene matches: 3. CDR3 size: 15 residues. Germline assignment: CDR1 MRHNA and CDR2 SNTAGT. Here the CDR3 reads CASSDAAGGTDTQYF. The CDR3 bases are TGTGCCAGCAGTGACGCCGCGGGAGGCACAGATACGCAGTATTTT.

This clonotype was detected many times. V gene TRBV29-1 combines with J gene TRBJ1-1; maybe TRBD1 (6 bases). With 6 bases removed from V and 11 bases from J, the gap between germline ends came to 22 bases. Germline-derived CDR1 and CDR2 are SQVTM and ANQGSEA. This CDR3 contains 13 residues. CDR3 region: CSVRIGGSGEAFF. DNA for the CDR3: TGCAGCGTCAGGATCGGGGGCTCCGGAGAGGCTTTCTTT. The full variable domain, its missing parts supplied by reference TRBV29-1 and TRBJ1-1, is SAVISQKPSRDICQRGTSLTIQCQVDSQVTMMFWYRQQPGQSLTLIATANQGSEATYESGFVIDKFPISRPNLTFSTLTVSNMSPEDSSIYLCSVRIGGSGEAFFGQGTRLTVV.

This clonotype was detected a few times. The CDR3 does not end in the conserved phenylalanine or tryptophan, so this is likely a read error. V usage is TRBV20-1 and J usage is TRBJ2-7; 9 bases agree with TRBD2. CDR1 and CDR2 from the germline V gene are DFQATT and SNEGSKA (reference sequence). J lost 7 bases, V lost 1 base, and 5 bases had no gene match. The CDR3 length is 13 residues. The CDR3 nucleotides read TGCAGTGCTAGAGGACTAGCGGCAAGGGAGCAGTACTTG. Amino acids: CSARGLAAREQYL.

V gene TRBV20-1 combines with J gene TRBJ2-1, with TRBD2 identical over 9 bases. CDR1 is DFQATT and CDR2 is SNEGSKA in the germline V gene (reference sequence). V lost 5 bases, J lost 0 bases, and 5 bases stayed unmatched. The CDR3 length is 15 residues. CDR3 sequence reads: CSAGSGRSSYNEQFF. DNA for the CDR3: TGCAGTGCTGGAAGCGGGAGGAGCTCCTACAATGAGCAGTTCTTC.

This clonotype has at least ten counts. J is TRBJ2-4 and V is TRBV20-1; D might be TRBD2 (6 bases). CDR1 and CDR2 from the germline V gene are DFQATT and SNEGSKA (reference sequence). The V end was cut by 2 bases, the J end by 6 bases, with 14 bases between. This CDR3 comprises 14 residues. CDR3 loop: CSARIRERLNIQYF. The CDR3, as DNA: TGCAGTGCTAGAATCCGGGAGAGACTAAACATTCAGTACTTC.

The sample holds many counts of this clonotype. For the CDR3, the DNA is TGTGCCAGCAGCACCCCCGGGACAGGGTACTTCTTC. It encodes CASSTPGTGYFF. This rearrangement joins TRBV7-2 to TRBJ2-1; 9 nucleotides align to TRBD1. This CDR3 has 12 amino acids. The germline gives CDR1 SGHTA, CDR2 FQGNSA. V lost 5 bases, J lost 16 bases, and 9 bases stayed unmatched.

Many counts were recorded for this clonotype. The CDR3 DNA is TGCAGCGTTGGACGGGACAACTCCTACGAGCAGTACTTC. It is translated as CSVGRDNSYEQYF. The J gene is TRBJ2-7, the V gene TRBV29-1; a weak D match, TRBD1 (6 bases). CDR3 length: 13 amino acids. The germline V gene has CDR1 SQVTM and CDR2 ANQGSEA. V lost 4 bases and J 0 bases, leaving 10 bases between the germline ends.

This clonotype was seen repeatedly, ten times or more. The chain has TRBV4-3 and TRBJ2-1; D not certain. From germline, CDR1 is LGHNA and CDR2 YSLEER. V lost 0 bases and J 8 bases, leaving 11 bases between the germline ends. CDR3 length: 14 residues. CDR3 nucleotides: TGCGCCAGCAGCCAAGATCCCCGTCTCGATGAGCAGTTCTTC. The encoded protein is CASSQDPRLDEQFF.

The table lists this clonotype with a few counts. The chain employs TRBV2 and TRBJ1-4; D might be TRBD1 (5 bases). Trimming removed 6 bases at V and 7 bases at J, with 18 bases between. The V gene's germline CDR1 is SNHLY and CDR2 FYNNEI. The CDR3 sequence is 15 residues long. Written as DNA, the CDR3 is TGTGCCAGCAGACCGCTCGGGGGGGTGGCTGAAAAACTGTTTTTT. Translation: CASRPLGGVAEKLFF.

This clonotype was seen at least ten times. The chain couples TRBV6-1 to TRBJ2-7, with 9 bases identical to TRBD1. CDR3 length: 14 amino acids. V gave up 6 bases and J gave up 1 base; unmatched junction bases: 4. Germline assignment: CDR1 MNHNS and CDR2 SASEGT. This CDR3 reads CASRTGTGSYEQYF. Written as DNA, the CDR3 is TGTGCCAGCAGGACAGGGACAGGGTCCTACGAGCAGTACTTC.

The table lists this clonotype with a few counts. The rearrangement links TRBV9 to TRBJ2-5; weak D call: TRBD1 (6 bases). Germline assignment: CDR1 SGDLS and CDR2 YYNGEE. The CDR3 is made up of 12 amino acids. Trimming removed 3 bases from V and 5 bases from J, with 8 bases in between. CDR3: CASSDRVETQYF. The CDR3 DNA sequence: TGTGCCAGCAGCGACAGGGTGGAGACCCAGTACTTC.

This clonotype was recorded a few times. The CDR3, as DNA: TGTGCCAGCAGTTACAGGGACAGGGGGTCCTATGGCTACACCTTC. Amino acids: CASSYRDRGSYGYTF. The chain employs TRBV6-5 and TRBJ1-2; 11 bases fit TRBD1. J was trimmed by 4 bases and V by 2 bases; bases with no gene match: 3. The germline gives CDR1 MNHEY, CDR2 SVGAGI. The CDR3 spans 15 residues.

V usage is TRBV6-1 and J usage is TRBJ2-1, with 13 bases that match TRBD2. CDR1 MNHNS and CDR2 SASEGT come from the germline V gene. With V trimmed by 6 bases and J by 3 bases, 2 bases remained unmatched. The CDR3 is made up of 15 amino acids. The CDR3 sequence is CASSGLAGVYNEQFF. CDR3 DNA: TGTGCCAGCAGCGGACTAGCGGGGGTCTACAATGAGCAGTTCTTC.

V is TRBV20-1 and J is TRBJ2-1, with 8 bases identical to TRBD2. The CDR3 covers 16 residues. The junction had 9 bases not matched to a gene; V was cut back by 1 base and J by 4 bases. CDR1 is DFQATT, CDR2 SNEGSKA, per germline (reference sequence). This CDR3 is CSARVAGSSGYNEQFF. CDR3 nucleotides: TGCAGTGCTAGAGTAGCGGGAAGTAGCGGGTACAATGAGCAGTTCTTC.

CDR3 coding DNA: TGCAGCGGGTGGACAGGGGGGGTCGCAGATACGCAGTATTTT. As protein: CSGWTGGVADTQYF. The chain carries TRBV29-1 and TRBJ2-3; 10 bases line up with TRBD1. The CDR3 length is 14 residues. The junction had 8 bases not matched to a gene; V was cut back by 7 bases and J by 4 bases. The germline V gene has CDR1 SQVTM and CDR2 ANQGSEA.

The rearrangement uses TRBV20-1 and TRBJ2-1, with a weak D call TRBD2 (5 bases). Germline V gene lookup returns CDR1 DFQATT and CDR2 SNEGSKA (reference sequence). The CDR3 is made up of 14 amino acids. Trimming stripped 6 bases from V and 2 bases from J, with 14 bases between. The CDR3: CSAERRSPYNEQFF. As DNA, the CDR3 is TGCAGTGCCGAGAGGAGGTCCCCCTACAATGAGCAGTTCTTC.